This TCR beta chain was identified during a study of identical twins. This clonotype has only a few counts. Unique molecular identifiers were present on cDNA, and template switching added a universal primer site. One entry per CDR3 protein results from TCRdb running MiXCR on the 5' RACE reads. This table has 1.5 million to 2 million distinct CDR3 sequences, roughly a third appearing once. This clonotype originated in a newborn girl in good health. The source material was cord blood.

The CDR3: CASSQGLAVTGEQFF. The CDR3 bases are TGTGCCAGCAGCCAAGGGCTAGCGGTGACGGGTGAGCAGTTCTTC. This sequence joins TRBV3-1 and TRBJ2-1, with TRBD2 matching over 7 bases. The germline CDR1 and CDR2 sequences are LGHDT and YNNKEL (reference sequence). CDR3 length equals 15 residues. The V segment lost 1 base and the J segment 9 bases; nucleotides outside the gene matches: 9.